Each of the 20 T cell receptor beta chains below was sequenced from the same sample in a study of CD8+ T cells in alopecia areata. Treatment in this sample: oral pan-JAK inhibitor, 5-10 mg twice daily. Reverse transcription of extracted RNA yielded cDNA, which provided the sequencing template. Assay: immunoSEQ multiplex PCR; the TCRdb copy retains only in-frame clones and omits some. The sample records under 150,000 clones, 45% to 65% being singletons. The sample was CD4+ T cells sorted from blood, taken at week 24, from a patient treated with tofacitinib. The receptors originated from a human donor with alopecia areata.

In this sample, this clone turned up once. The CDR3 is CASSVSGGGGYTF. DNA for the CDR3: TGTGCCAGCAGCGTTTCAGGGGGCGGAGGCTACACCTTC. The chain uses TRBV9 and TRBJ1-2; 8 nucleotides line up with TRBD1. Trimming removed 2 bases from V and 8 bases from J; junction bases left unmatched: 5. This CDR3 has 13 amino acids. Germline loops: CDR1 SGDLS, CDR2 YYNGEE.

This clone was detected only a few times. This chain joins TRBV29-1 and TRBJ1-2; TRBD1 aligns across 10 bases. Trimming cost V 7 bases and J 2 bases; bases outside gene matches: 4. CDR1 SQVTM and CDR2 ANQGSEA come from the germline V gene. This CDR3 contains 13 residues. CDR3 in amino acids: CSAGQGENYGYTF. The CDR3 DNA is TGCAGCGCTGGACAGGGGGAAAACTATGGCTACACCTTC.

This chain joins TRBV6-5 and TRBJ2-7, with TRBD1 as a possible D gene (6 bases). Per germline, CDR1 MNHEY and CDR2 SVGAGI. V shed 5 bases and J shed 4 bases, with 15 bases lying between them. CDR3 length: 14 amino acids. The CDR3 bases are TGTGCCAGCAGTCAGCAGGGGTATCAATACGAGCAGTACTTC. It specifies CASSQQGYQYEQYF.

The chain links TRBV5-1 to TRBJ2-7; D is tentatively TRBD1 or TRBD2 (5 bases each). The V end lost 7 bases, the J end lost 7 bases, and 18 bases lay between the germline ends. The CDR3 has 13 residues. The V gene's germline CDR1 is SGHRS and CDR2 YFSETQ. This CDR3 reads CASSRTGLEEQYF. CDR3 sequence (DNA): TGCGCCAGCTCTCGGACGGGGCTGGAGGAGCAGTACTTC.

The chain uses TRBV9 and TRBJ2-5; the D gene is possibly TRBD2 (5 bases). The germline V gene encodes CDR1 SGDLS and CDR2 YYNGEE. V was clipped by 3 bases and J by 3 bases, with 9 bases between them. The CDR3 has 13 residues. This CDR3 reads CASSGSAEETQYF. CDR3 sequence (DNA): TGTGCCAGCAGCGGATCAGCGGAAGAGACCCAGTACTTC.

The chain combines TRBV2 with TRBJ1-1; 7 nucleotides align to TRBD1. Germline V gene lookup returns CDR1 SNHLY and CDR2 FYNNEI. V shed 6 bases and J 0 bases; nucleotides not matched to a gene: 4. The CDR3 extends over 14 amino acids. In DNA, the CDR3 is TGTGCCAGCAGGGGGGACAGCTTGAACACTGAAGCTTTCTTT. This sequence encodes CASRGDSLNTEAFF.

The V gene is TRBV27, the J gene TRBJ2-7; D is uncertain. The CDR3 loop spans 14 amino acids. The germline gives CDR1 MNHEY, CDR2 SMNVEV (reference sequence). The V end was cut by 4 bases, the J end by 2 bases, with 12 bases between. In DNA form, the CDR3 reads TGTGCCAGCAGTTCCCCTGGGATTCCCTACGAGCAGTACTTC. It specifies CASSSPGIPYEQYF.

The sample holds a few counts of this clone. J is TRBJ1-5 and V is TRBV23-1, with D possibly matching TRBD1 (5 bases). TRBV23-1 is annotated as an ORF whose role is uncertain. The CDR3 length is 19 residues. Trimming pared 7 bases from V and 4 bases from J, leaving 29 bases between. The CDR3 DNA reads as TGCGCCAGCACACCACCGGGGGGGAACAGGCTAATAGCAAATCAGCCCCAGCATTTT. This gives the protein CASTPPGGNRLIANQPQHF.

The CDR3 bases are TGCGCCAGCAGCTTGGTGGCTGAAGCTTTCTTT. Translating it yields CASSLVAEAFF. The chain employs TRBV5-1 and TRBJ1-1; D is undetermined. The CDR3 totals 11 residues. Germline assignment: CDR1 SGHRS and CDR2 YFSETQ. Trimming took off 0 bases at V and 6 bases at J, with 3 bases between the two ends.

The rearrangement links TRBV5-1 to TRBJ2-6; D is possibly TRBD2 (5 bases). Germline V gene data show CDR1 as SGHRS and CDR2 as YFSETQ. This CDR3 contains 15 residues. V dropped 6 bases and J dropped 0 bases, with 10 bases sitting between them. The CDR3 loop is CASIPGSSGANVLTF. Here the CDR3 DNA reads TGCGCCAGCATCCCGGGGAGCTCTGGGGCCAACGTCCTGACTTTC.

This clone showed up just a few times. The rearrangement links TRBV19 to TRBJ1-5; 7 nucleotides line up with TRBD1. V dropped 6 bases and J dropped 2; count of bases not matched to a gene: 4. This CDR3 comprises 14 residues. Germline CDR1 is LNHDA and CDR2 is SQIVND (reference sequence). The CDR3, as DNA: TGTGCCAGTAGGGCGGGACAGCGCAATCAGCCCCAGCATTTT. It is translated as CASRAGQRNQPQHF.

This rearrangement joins TRBV25-1 to TRBJ2-7; D unresolved. CDR3 length: 13 residues. Per germline, CDR1 MGHDK and CDR2 SYGVNS. The V end was cut by 3 bases, the J end by 0 bases, with 6 bases between. The CDR3 reads CASSDSNSYEQYF. In DNA form, the CDR3 reads TGTGCCAGCAGTGACAGTAACTCCTACGAGCAGTACTTC.

In its sample, this clone was seen a few times. The J gene is TRBJ2-1, the V gene TRBV11-2; D may be TRBD2 (7 bases). CDR1 is SGHAT and CDR2 is FQNNGV in the germline V gene. Trimming cost V 1 base and J 7 bases, with 17 bases left between them. The CDR3 contains 16 residues. As DNA, the CDR3 is TGTGCCAGCAGCTTAGTAGGACTAGGGGGTAGTAATGAGCAGTTCTTC. It codes for CASSLVGLGGSNEQFF. Based on the CDR3 plus reference TRBV11-2 and TRBJ2-1, the full variable domain is EAGVAQSPRYKIIEKRQSVAFWCNPISGHATLYWYQQILGQGPKLLIQFQNNGVVDDSQLPKDRFSAERLKGVDSTLKIQPAKLEDSAVYLCASSLVGLGGSNEQFFGPGTRLTVL.

The V gene is TRBV29-1, the J gene TRBJ2-1, with 8 nucleotides matching TRBD1. The CDR3 runs 13 residues. The trim removed 7 bases at V and 3 bases at J, leaving 5 bases unmatched. Germline V gene sequence: CDR1 SQVTM, CDR2 ANQGSEA. CDR3 bases: TGCAGCGGGGGACAGGCCGACTACAATGAGCAGTTCTTC. Translating it yields CSGGQADYNEQFF.

The chain uses TRBV11-2 and TRBJ2-3, with unresolved D. V was pared by 5 bases and J by 0 bases, with 3 bases between. The germline V gene has CDR1 SGHAT and CDR2 FQNNGV. The CDR3 is made up of 12 amino acids. Here the CDR3 DNA reads TGTGCCAGCAGCATCAGCACAGATACGCAGTATTTT. Translating gives CASSISTDTQYF.

The chain is built from TRBV7-2 and TRBJ1-1; no definite D call. V was clipped by 1 base and J by 4 bases, with 13 bases between them. Germline V gene data show CDR1 as SGHTA and CDR2 as FQGNSA. The CDR3 length is 15 residues. CDR3 sequence reads: CASSLGVRSTTEAFF. CDR3 bases: TGTGCCAGCAGCTTAGGGGTCAGGTCGACCACTGAAGCTTTCTTT.

The genes are TRBV29-1 and TRBJ2-3, with D perhaps TRBD1 or TRBD2 (5 bases each). V lost 1 base to trimming and J lost 3 bases, with 11 bases between them. The CDR3 consists of 14 residues. Looked up from germline, CDR1 is SQVTM and CDR2 is ANQGSEA. This chain's CDR3 is CSVEGGVATDTQYF. In DNA, the CDR3 is TGCAGCGTTGAAGGAGGGGTTGCGACAGATACGCAGTATTTT.

This chain joins TRBV29-1 and TRBJ1-4, with D unclear. Trimming removed 3 bases from V and 7 bases from J, with 15 bases in between. Germline V gene data show CDR1 as SQVTM and CDR2 as ANQGSEA. The CDR3 consists of 14 residues. CDR3 coding DNA: TGCAGCGTTGATGCCGGGGTACGGGGTGAAAAACTGTTTTTT. This encodes CSVDAGVRGEKLFF.

The chain links TRBV10-3 to TRBJ1-6; 8 nucleotides match TRBD1. The CDR3 length is 14 residues. The J segment lost 7 bases and the V segment lost 4 bases, leaving 3 bases of the junction unmatched. Germline V gene lookup returns CDR1 ENHRY and CDR2 SYGVKD. CDR3 nucleotides: TGTGCCATCAGTGGGACAGGGAACAATTCACCCCTCCACTTT. Translating it yields CAISGTGNNSPLHF.

J is TRBJ1-4 and V is TRBV30, with TRBD1 as a possible D gene (6 bases). The CDR3 runs to 16 residues. V shed 0 bases and J shed 7 bases, with 18 bases lying between them. Germline values: CDR1 GTSNPN, CDR2 SVGIG (reference sequence). CDR3 nucleotide sequence: TGTGCCTGGAGTGTACGGGGACAACTAAAGGGTGAAAAACTGTTTTTT. It encodes CAWSVRGQLKGEKLFF. Complete variable domain (other parts from reference TRBV30 and TRBJ1-4): SQTIHQWPATLVQPVGSPLSLECTVEGTSNPNLYWYRQAAGRGLQLLFYSVGIGQISSEVPQNLSASRPQDRQFILSSKKLLLSDSGFYLCAWSVRGQLKGEKLFFGSGTQLSVL.